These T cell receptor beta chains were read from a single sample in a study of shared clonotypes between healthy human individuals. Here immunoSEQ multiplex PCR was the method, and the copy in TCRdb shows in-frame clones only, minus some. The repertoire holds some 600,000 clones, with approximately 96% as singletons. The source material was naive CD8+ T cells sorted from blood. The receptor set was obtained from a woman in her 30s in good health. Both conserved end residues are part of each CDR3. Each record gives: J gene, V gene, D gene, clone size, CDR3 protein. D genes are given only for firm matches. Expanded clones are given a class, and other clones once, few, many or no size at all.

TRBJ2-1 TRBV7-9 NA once CASSQPLAPGYNEQFF
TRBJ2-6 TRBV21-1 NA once CASSKTSFRGPRANVLTF
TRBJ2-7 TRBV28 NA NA CASSSDSSQTYEQYF
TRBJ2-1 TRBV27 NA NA CASSLATGSNEQFF
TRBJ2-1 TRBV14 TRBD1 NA CASSHRQGPFNEQFF
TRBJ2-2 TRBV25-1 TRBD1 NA CASSDSDRGTGELFF
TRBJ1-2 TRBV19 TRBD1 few CASSIGPGGEDGYTF
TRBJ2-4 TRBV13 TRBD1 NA CASSFRLGQGLAKNIQYF
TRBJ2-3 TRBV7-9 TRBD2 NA CASSPTLAGGPADTQYF
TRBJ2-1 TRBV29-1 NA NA CSVEEWSGYNEQFF
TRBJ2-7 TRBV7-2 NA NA CASSLGGGIEQYF
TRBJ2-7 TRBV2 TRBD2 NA CASTRGEANEQYF
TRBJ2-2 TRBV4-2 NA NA CASSQPFEAGELFF
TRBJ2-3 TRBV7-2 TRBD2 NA CASSSPSGVGLDTQYF
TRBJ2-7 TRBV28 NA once CASSLNTNYEQYF
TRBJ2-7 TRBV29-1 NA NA CSVLTGDSYEQYF
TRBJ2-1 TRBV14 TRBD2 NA CASSQEKGTRVLNEQFF
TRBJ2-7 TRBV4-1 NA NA CASSLRDGPYEQYF
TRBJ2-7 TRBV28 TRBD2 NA CASSRTSGMDLSYEQYF
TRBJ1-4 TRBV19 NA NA CASSIDPPPKNEKLFF
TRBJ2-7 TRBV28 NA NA CASSSFGKAYEQYF
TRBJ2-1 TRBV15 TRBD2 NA CATSANLAGPYNEQFF
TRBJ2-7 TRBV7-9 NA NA CASSLMVNEQYF
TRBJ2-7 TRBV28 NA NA CASRDGASYEQYF
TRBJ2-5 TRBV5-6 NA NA CASSLVGMETQYF
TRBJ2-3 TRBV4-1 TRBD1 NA CASSHSPGQGYINTDTQYF
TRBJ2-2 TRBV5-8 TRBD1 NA CASSSNRGRSGELFF
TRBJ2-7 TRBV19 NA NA CASSPGQTTSYEQYF
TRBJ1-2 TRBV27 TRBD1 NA CASSPTGGGYTF
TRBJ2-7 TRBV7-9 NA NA CASSLVGEGYNEQYF
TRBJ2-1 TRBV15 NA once CATSRGGEYNEQFF